This TCR beta chain stems from a study of early T cells in non-severe SARS-CoV-2 infection. Study at large: It was bulk RNA from unsorted whole blood that was sequenced, and the chains were unpaired.

As to this clonotype: Its specificity is not known.

Separate cDNA molecules each had unique molecular identifiers attached to them. Each CDR3 protein is one row after TCRdb ran MiXCR on the 5' RACE reads. The data hold about 50,000 distinct CDR3 sequences, with more than 10% observed a single time. Germline lookup yields CDR1 ENHRY and CDR2 SYGVKD. The CDR3 consists of 12 residues. The germline V and J ends were trimmed by 5 bases and 9 bases, with 13 bases remaining between them. Study-wide results and limits: VDJdb-based matching was biased toward anti-spike CD8 responses and missed private and CD4 specificities.

The rearrangement uses TRBV10-3 and TRBJ2-5, with D possibly being TRBD1 (6 bases). The sample in question was whole blood, obtained at baseline. The sequence was collected from an adult who was a healthcare worker with PCR-confirmed SARS-CoV-2 infection or an uninfected control (not recorded which). The CDR3 is CAISSPRQAQYF. DNA of the CDR3: TGTGCCATCAGTTCCCCCCGACAGGCCCAGTACTTC.